These 32 T cell receptor beta chains were all obtained from the same sample, sequenced in a study of CD8+CD57+ T cells in acquired aplastic anemia. It was genomic DNA that served as the template for profiling TCR beta VDJ and CDR3. TCRdb redid the calling of the reads with MiXCR, one entry per CDR3 protein. Here the sample spans some 180,000 distinct CDR3 sequences, 45% to 50% being singletons. The specimen sequenced was sorted CD4+, CD8+, or CD8+CD57+ T cells (not recorded which) from PBMCs. These receptors originate from a human donor in good health.

This clonotype showed up many times. This chain joins TRBV6-1 and TRBJ2-1, with D tentatively TRBD2 (6 bases). V was trimmed by 7 bases and J by 5 bases, leaving 18 bases between them. The germline gives CDR1 MNHNS, CDR2 SASEGT. The CDR3 sequence is 15 residues long. CDR3 nucleotide sequence: TGTGCCAGCACCCCCGGCAGGAGGGAGGACAATGAGCAGTTCTTC. The encoded protein is CASTPGRREDNEQFF.

This sequence joins TRBV10-3 and TRBJ1-2; TRBD1 agrees at 7 bases. The CDR3 sequence is 12 residues long. V shed 0 bases and J 8 bases; nucleotides not matched to a gene: 0. CDR1 is ENHRY and CDR2 is SYGVKD in the germline V gene. The CDR3 nucleotides read TGTGCCATCAGTGAGTCGGACAGGGGCTACACCTTC. Translation gives CAISESDRGYTF.

This clonotype has at least ten counts. The rearrangement uses TRBV12-3 or TRBV12-4 and TRBJ2-1; 8 positions agree with TRBD2. J gave up 7 bases and V 6 bases, and 11 bases lay outside the gene matches. This CDR3 has 15 residues. This chain's CDR3 is CASRPAGLAGNEQFF. The CDR3, as DNA: TGTGCCAGCAGGCCAGCCGGACTAGCAGGGAATGAGCAGTTCTTC.

J is TRBJ1-6 and V is TRBV15, with D unresolved. With 4 bases removed from V and 9 bases from J, the gap between germline ends came to 10 bases. The CDR3 spans 13 residues. Germline lookup yields CDR1 LNHNV and CDR2 YYDKDF (reference sequence). The CDR3 region has the DNA TGTGCCACCAGCACTAGTGACTTTTCACCCCTCCACTTT. Translating it yields CATSTSDFSPLHF.

Of note for this clonotype: A much more abundant neighbour one base away suggests this may be a read error. This likely comes from a read error, as the CDR3 has no conserved phenylalanine or tryptophan at its end. The chain combines TRBV20-1 with TRBJ2-1; 9 bases map to TRBD2. This CDR3 is 14 amino acids long. The ends lost 2 bases at V and 9 bases at J; junction bases unmatched: 8. CDR1 and CDR2 from the germline V gene are DFQATT and SNEGSKA (reference sequence). CDR3 nucleotide sequence: TGCAGTGCTAGATTCAGCGGGAGGAGAGTTGAGCAGTTCATC. Protein: CSARFSGRRVEQFI.

This clonotype showed up many times. The chain has TRBV12-3 or TRBV12-4 and TRBJ1-5, with no clear D. The CDR3 contains 12 residues. V was pared by 5 bases and J by 9 bases, with 11 bases between. The CDR3 region is CASSRVRLPQHF. As DNA, the CDR3 is TGTGCCAGCAGTCGGGTGAGACTGCCCCAGCATTTT.

About this clonotype: A much larger clone differs from this one at a single base, so this may be a read error. The rearrangement joins TRBV20-1 to TRBJ2-1; D is perhaps TRBD1 or TRBD2 (5 bases each). CDR1 and CDR2 (germline): DFQATT, SNEGSKA (reference sequence). The CDR3 covers 15 residues. The CDR3 DNA reads TGCGGTGCTAGAGATCCCGGGGCTCCCAACAATGAGCAGTTCTTC. This sequence encodes CGARDPGAPNNEQFF.

The chain employs TRBV4-2 and TRBJ2-2, with D possibly TRBD2 on 6 matching bases. CDR1 and CDR2 (germline): LGHNA, YNFKEQ. The CDR3 length is 17 residues. The V and J ends lost 3 bases and 6 bases respectively, with 20 bases between them. The CDR3 spells CASSQAGSGDGAGELFF. DNA for the CDR3: TGTGCCAGCAGCCAGGCCGGGAGCGGCGATGGCGCCGGGGAGCTGTTTTTT.

This clonotype showed up many times. The chain carries TRBV30 and TRBJ1-2; D is possibly TRBD1 (6 bases). CDR1 is GTSNPN, CDR2 SVGIG, per germline (reference sequence). Deletions cut 3 bases from V and 4 bases from J, with 9 bases between. This CDR3 has 12 residues. In DNA, the CDR3 is TGTGCCTGGAGACAGGGCGGCTATGGCTACACCTTC. Amino acids: CAWRQGGYGYTF.

This clonotype was counted ten times or more. This chain links TRBV7-2 with TRBJ2-4, with TRBD2 matching 7 bases. CDR3 length: 15 residues. V lost 4 bases to trimming and J lost 6 bases; unmatched junction nucleotides: 9. Germline V CDR1 and CDR2: SGHTA, FQGNSA. The CDR3 region is CASSYASGKGNIQYF. The CDR3, as DNA: TGTGCCAGCAGCTATGCCAGCGGGAAGGGAAACATTCAGTACTTC.

This chain joins TRBV19 and TRBJ1-6; the match to TRBD1 covers 10 bases. The CDR3 length is 16 residues. Germline V gene sequence: CDR1 LNHDA, CDR2 SQIVND (reference sequence). With 5 bases clipped from V and 5 bases from J, the junction kept 6 bases outside the gene matches. This CDR3 is CASSPTTGGNNSPLHF. In nucleotides, the CDR3 is TGTGCCAGTAGTCCGACGACAGGGGGCAATAATTCACCCCTCCACTTT.

The chain recombines TRBV5-1 with TRBJ2-7; D perhaps matches TRBD2 (6 bases). Between the trimmed V and J ends, which lost 1 base and 1 base, there was a span of 12 bases. Germline CDR1 reads SGHRS; CDR2 reads YFSETQ. The CDR3 is 15 amino acids. The CDR3 region has the DNA TGCGCCAGCAGCTTGTCCGGGGGTGTTTCCTACGAGCAGTACTTC. It encodes CASSLSGGVSYEQYF.

This chain joins TRBV6-2 or TRBV6-3 and TRBJ1-1; 8 positions match TRBD1. Germline CDR1 and CDR2: MNHEY and SVGEGT. Trimming removed 6 bases from V and 0 bases from J; junction bases left unmatched: 6. There are 15 residues in the CDR3. The CDR3 DNA follows: TGTGCCAGCAGGATCCGGGACAGGATGAACACTGAAGCTTTCTTT. Its protein is CASRIRDRMNTEAFF.

This clonotype was found many times. The chain uses TRBV20-1 and TRBJ2-7; maybe TRBD1 (6 bases). Germline values: CDR1 DFQATT, CDR2 SNEGSKA (reference sequence). The V end lost 0 bases, the J end lost 0 bases, and 18 bases lay between the germline ends. CDR3 length: 17 amino acids. The CDR3 sequence: CSARELFGRGSSYEQYF. As DNA, the CDR3 is TGCAGTGCTAGAGAACTTTTTGGCAGGGGAAGCTCCTACGAGCAGTACTTC.

V is TRBV19 and J is TRBJ2-2, with 11 bases matching TRBD1. Losses at the gene ends were 5 bases for V and 6 bases for J; bases not matched to a gene: 2. The CDR3 consists of 14 residues. Germline lookup yields CDR1 LNHDA and CDR2 SQIVND (reference sequence). CDR3 nucleotides: TGTGCCAGTAGTTGGGGACAGGGGGCCGGGGAGCTGTTTTTT. Its translation is CASSWGQGAGELFF.

This clonotype was detected many times. The rearrangement links TRBV6-1 to TRBJ2-6; 8 bases align to TRBD2. The CDR3 extends over 15 amino acids. Per germline, CDR1 MNHNS and CDR2 SASEGT. Trimming took 11 bases from V and 1 from J; bases not matched to a gene: 7. CDR3 sequence (DNA): TGTGCCGTTCGGCGGGGGGCTTCTGGGGCCAACGTCCTGACTTTC. It encodes CAVRRGASGANVLTF.

This clonotype was counted at least ten times. CDR3 in DNA: TGTGCCAGCAGGACAGTCTCTGACTTCAGGGACAGGGGGCGATATGGCTACACCTTC. Its protein product is CASRTVSDFRDRGRYGYTF. This chain connects TRBV2 to TRBJ1-2; 12 bases fit TRBD1. Germline CDR1 SNHLY, CDR2 FYNNEI. The CDR3 consists of 19 residues. After removal of 6 bases from V and 5 bases from J, the junction contained 19 bases not matched to a gene.

The V call is TRBV4-1, the J call TRBJ1-3; 8 bases are shared with TRBD1. Unmatched junction bases numbered 7, after V lost 1 base and J lost 8 bases. Germline V gene data show CDR1 as MGHRA and CDR2 as YSYEKL. This CDR3 comprises 15 residues. CDR3 sequence (DNA): TGCGCCAGCAGCCAAGCGGACAGGGAGGCAGACACCATATATTTT. Protein product: CASSQADREADTIYF.

This clonotype has at least ten counts. This rearrangement joins TRBV7-2 to TRBJ2-1; no firm D call. V was clipped by 2 bases and J by 7 bases, with 6 bases between them. The CDR3 runs to 12 residues. CDR1 and CDR2 (germline): SGHTA, FQGNSA. CDR3 nucleotide sequence: TGTGCCAGCAGCTTAAGGTGGAATGAGCAGTTCTTC. As protein: CASSLRWNEQFF.

V is TRBV6-1 and J is TRBJ2-3; no firm D call. V was clipped by 1 base and J by 2 bases, with 4 bases between them. Germline CDR1 and CDR2: MNHNS and SASEGT. The CDR3 loop spans 13 amino acids. The CDR3 region has the DNA TGTGCCAGCAGTGAAGTGCCCACAGATACGCAGTATTTT. This sequence encodes CASSEVPTDTQYF.

The J gene is TRBJ1-4, the V gene TRBV7-9; D gene ambiguous. CDR1 SEHNR and CDR2 FQNEAQ come from the germline V gene (reference sequence). V was cut by 3 bases and J by 3 bases, with 5 bases left in between. CDR3 length equals 13 residues. The DNA of the CDR3 is TGTGCCAGCAGCTTTCTCGCTAATGAAAAACTGTTTTTT. Translated, it gives CASSFLANEKLFF.

V is TRBV10-3 and J is TRBJ2-7; 12 bases fit TRBD2. This CDR3 comprises 15 residues. Germline CDR1 reads ENHRY; CDR2 reads SYGVKD. The J segment lost 9 bases and the V segment lost 5 bases, leaving 11 bases of the junction unmatched. The CDR3 region has the DNA TGTGCCATCAGTAGGACTAGCGGGAAAAGAGCCGTGCAGTACTTC. Residues: CAISRTSGKRAVQYF.

This clonotype was observed many times. The chain combines TRBV7-3 with TRBJ1-2; D may be TRBD1 (5 bases). The germline V and J ends were trimmed by 0 bases and 7 bases, with 18 bases remaining between them. The CDR3 is made up of 16 amino acids. Looked up from germline, CDR1 is SGHTA and CDR2 is FQGTGA. CDR3 DNA sequence: TGTGCCAGCAGCTTAACGGGAGGTGACAGACGGAGTGGCTACACCTTC. Amino acid sequence: CASSLTGGDRRSGYTF.

This clonotype was counted ten times or more. This chain uses TRBV24-1 with TRBJ2-1; D may be TRBD2 (5 bases). Germline assignment: CDR1 KGHDR and CDR2 SFDVKD. CDR3 size: 16 residues. V was pared by 3 bases and J by 0 bases, with 11 bases between. CDR3 sequence reads: CATSDPTEGSYNEQFF. The CDR3 DNA reads as TGTGCCACCAGTGATCCCACAGAGGGCTCCTACAATGAGCAGTTCTTC.

This chain uses TRBV29-1 with TRBJ1-2; TRBD1 agrees at 9 bases. CDR3 length equals 12 residues. Germline V CDR1 and CDR2: SQVTM, ANQGSEA. The ends lost 7 bases at V and 3 bases at J; junction bases unmatched: 3. The DNA of the CDR3 is TGCAGCGCCGGGGACAGGGACTATGGCTACACCTTC. Translating gives CSAGDRDYGYTF.

Worth noting for this clonotype: At one of its ends the junction is not consistent with the germline gene, which may arise from a read error. Here the CDR3 DNA reads TGCGGTGCGTCCATCACAGGAACAACTAATGAAAAACTGTTTTTT. Translated: CGASITGTTNEKLFF. This rearrangement joins TRBV20-1 to TRBJ1-4; the D gene is possibly TRBD1 (5 bases). The CDR3 consists of 15 residues. Germline assignment: CDR1 DFQATT and CDR2 SNEGSKA (reference sequence).

The rearrangement links TRBV5-8 to TRBJ1-1; D is ambiguous. There are 15 residues in the CDR3. Germline V lookup: CDR1 SGHTS, CDR2 YDEGEE. The V gene lost 0 bases and the J gene lost 5 bases, with 14 bases spanning the gap. The CDR3 coding sequence is TGTGCCAGCAGCTTGGATCTCGAGGTAGGGACTGAAGCTTTCTTT. It codes for CASSLDLEVGTEAFF.

This chain joins TRBV7-9 and TRBJ1-4; 12 bases agree with TRBD1. In germline, CDR1 is SEHNR, CDR2 FQNEAQ (reference sequence). Trimming at V came to 4 bases and at J to 7 bases, leaving 4 bases not matched to a gene. The CDR3 is 15 amino acids. The CDR3 loop reads CASSWDRGRVEKLFF. As DNA, the CDR3 is TGTGCCAGCAGCTGGGACAGGGGGCGAGTTGAAAAACTGTTTTTT.

The chain uses TRBV25-1 and TRBJ2-2; 7 bases are a match to TRBD2. V shed 5 bases, J shed 1 base, and the junction held 7 bases outside the gene matches. The CDR3 covers 16 residues. The germline gives CDR1 MGHDK, CDR2 SYGVNS. The CDR3 region has the DNA TGTGCCAGCAGTTTATTCGGCGGGAGGAACACCGGGGAGCTGTTTTTT. It encodes CASSLFGGRNTGELFF.

This clonotype was counted only a few times. This chain uses TRBV20-1 with TRBJ1-2, with D perhaps matching TRBD1 (6 bases). The CDR3 extends over 12 amino acids. With 3 bases removed from V and 7 bases from J, the gap between germline ends came to 12 bases. CDR1 is DFQATT and CDR2 is SNEGSKA in the germline V gene (reference sequence). This CDR3 reads CSASVGGSGYTF. The CDR3 nucleotides are TGCAGTGCTAGCGTAGGGGGAAGTGGCTACACCTTC.

This clonotype was recorded at least ten times. The chain is built from TRBV12-3 or TRBV12-4 and TRBJ2-3; D might be TRBD2 (6 bases). V was pared by 6 bases and J by 3 bases, with 13 bases between. The CDR3 consists of 14 residues. As DNA, the CDR3 is TGTGCCAGCAGGCGGGGATCTGGAACAGATACGCAGTATTTT. Translation gives CASRRGSGTDTQYF.

The chain recombines TRBV28 with TRBJ2-3; no clear D. V was trimmed by 7 bases and J by 2 bases, leaving 19 bases between them. Looked up from germline, CDR1 is MDHEN and CDR2 is SYDVKM. The CDR3 extends over 16 amino acids. CDR3 in amino acids: CASTSSIGGHTDTQYF. CDR3 nucleotides: TGTGCCAGCACTAGTTCCATAGGTGGCCACACAGATACGCAGTATTTT.